This T cell receptor (beta chain) derives from a study of cytomegalovirus exposure and HLA in healthy donors. Remarks on this clone: As yet, its antigen is unknown.

V shed 5 bases and J shed 2 bases, with 12 bases lying between them. This CDR3 spans 13 amino acids. The germline V gene encodes CDR1 SQVTM and CDR2 ANQGSEA. Study-wide findings and caveats: As a later analysis revealed, most CMV-associated TCR beta chains appeared HLA-restricted.

In the PCR, 60 Vbeta and 13 Jbeta primers were used. Data came from immunoSEQ multiplex PCR; TCRdb stores just in-frame clones and leaves some out. The sample lists approximately 160,000 clones, roughly 80% seen once, with about 4% in the top ten. The material sequenced was PBMCs. The chain couples TRBV29-1 to TRBJ1-1; possibly TRBD1 for D (5 bases). This sequence originates from a man in his fifties or sixties in good health and CMV-seropositive. CDR3 sequence: CSVHRRGNTEAFF. The CDR3 DNA is TGCAGCGTTCACAGGCGGGGAAACACTGAAGCTTTCTTT.